Below, one T cell receptor beta chain is given with its context. The time point: pretreatment peripheral blood. This record belongs to a study of PD-L1 blockade in urothelial cancer. V shed 3 bases and J shed 3 bases, with 17 bases lying between them. From germline, CDR1 is KGHSH and CDR2 LQKENI. The CDR3 totals 16 residues. Using immunoSEQ multiplex PCR, the repertoire was profiled, and TCRdb retains in-frame clones only, with some absent. The sample contains roughly 100,000 clones, roughly 90% of which appear only once. The starting material was PBMCs, obtained around atezolizumab (anti-PD-L1) treatment. The chain combines TRBV18 with TRBJ1-1; possible D gene TRBD1, 5 bases. This TCR was recovered from a woman aged 80 or older with urothelial cancer. CDR3 DNA sequence: TGTGCCAGCTCACCGACGGGGGGAAGGACGGACACTGAAGCTTTCTTT. Translating gives CASSPTGGRTDTEAFF. Filled out from reference TRBV18 and TRBJ1-1, the complete variable domain reads NAGVMQNPRHLVRRRGQEARLRCSPMKGHSHVYWYRQLPEEGLKFMVYLQKENIIDESGMPKERFSAEFPKEGPSILRIQQVVRGDSAAYFCASSPTGGRTDTEAFFGQGTRLTVV.